This record concerns one T cell receptor (beta chain) sequence. Its target is unknown. Sequenced by immunoSEQ multiplex PCR; TCRdb stores in-frame clones only, minus some. The top ten clones hold approximately 4% of a sample with 5,000 or so clones, around 78% of them seen once. This entry comes from a study of immune evolution from preneoplasia to lung adenocarcinoma. This CDR3 has 16 residues. V lost 3 bases and J 0 bases, leaving 15 bases between the germline ends. Germline loops: CDR1 SGHRS, CDR2 YFSETQ. Between the mid-2010s and the late 2010s, patients underwent resection in Japan or China. H&E slides confirmed each diagnosis, reviewed by two pathologists independently. Overall study findings and caveats: Normal lung had the highest top T cell clone frequencies. Later-stage lesions seemingly showed higher T cell density and diversity than normal lung.

The TCR sequence derives from a person aged 70 to 79 with lung adenocarcinoma. Sequenced sample: FFPE adjacent normal lung tissue. V is TRBV5-1 and J is TRBJ1-1; D might be TRBD1 (6 bases). CDR3 nucleotide sequence: TGCGCCAGCAGCTCCGGACAGAAAATGATGAACACTGAAGCTTTCTTT. Translating gives CASSSGQKMMNTEAFF.